The 27 T cell receptor beta chains reported below all come from one sample, sequenced in a study of T cell repertoires in cytomegalovirus infection. TCRdb passed the reads through MiXCR, listing each CDR3 protein once. The profile shows about 160,000 distinct CDR3 sequences, over 15% of them singletons. The sample consisted of CD8+ T cells from PBMCs. These receptors came from a human donor in good health (CMV status not recorded). Some clones in this sample may be carry-over from other donors' samples.

The rearrangement joins TRBV6-1 to TRBJ1-4; no firm D call. The CDR3 contains 14 residues. V gave up 7 bases and J gave up 4 bases, with 13 bases separating them. CDR1 is MNHNS and CDR2 is SASEGT in the germline V gene. The CDR3 coding sequence is TGTGCCAGCAAGCCCGTAACTGATAATGAAAAACTGTTTTTT. As protein: CASKPVTDNEKLFF.

The chain recombines TRBV29-1 with TRBJ1-1, with 7 bases lining up with TRBD1. V lost 6 bases, J lost 1 base, and 8 bases stayed unmatched. The germline V gene has CDR1 SQVTM and CDR2 ANQGSEA. The length of the CDR3 is 14 residues. CDR3 bases: TGCAGCGTCGGGACAGTTGATTCGAACACTGAAGCTTTCTTT. Its translation: CSVGTVDSNTEAFF.

V is TRBV12-3 or TRBV12-4 and J is TRBJ2-1; TRBD1 matches at 8 bases. The V segment lost 9 bases and the J segment 6 bases; nucleotides outside the gene matches: 13. The CDR3 contains 15 residues. The CDR3 coding sequence is TGTGCCAGTTTAGAATGGACAGGGTCAGCCAATGAGCAGTTCTTC. Its protein product is CASLEWTGSANEQFF.

This clonotype was observed a handful of times. The V gene is TRBV7-9, the J gene TRBJ2-3, with 7 bases lining up with TRBD1. CDR3 size: 14 residues. V gave up 10 bases and J gave up 6 bases; unmatched junction bases: 13. CDR1 SEHNR and CDR2 FQNEAQ come from the germline V gene (reference sequence). The CDR3 coding sequence is TGTGCCACCAGAGGCACAGGGGCCCGGGATACGCAGTATTTT. Translation: CATRGTGARDTQYF.

The chain combines TRBV6-5 with TRBJ2-1, with D hard to call. Germline V gene data show CDR1 as MNHEY and CDR2 as SVGAGI. Trimming left V 0 bases short and J 5 bases short, with 8 bases between. This CDR3 is built from 14 residues. CDR3 loop: CASSYSRVDNEQFF. CDR3 bases: TGTGCCAGCAGTTACTCGCGAGTCGACAATGAGCAGTTCTTC.

This chain connects TRBV6-2 or TRBV6-3 to TRBJ2-7, with 9 bases matching TRBD2. CDR3 length equals 18 residues. Germline-derived CDR1 and CDR2 are MNHEY and SVGEGT. With V trimmed by 0 bases and J by 7 bases, 16 bases remained unmatched. The CDR3 region has the DNA TGTGCCAGCAGTTACTCGAGACTAGCGGAAAAACCGGTGGGAGAGCAGTACTTC. Translating it yields CASSYSRLAEKPVGEQYF.

Regarding this clonotype: An end of the junction does not agree with germline; a read error may underlie this. The chain recombines TRBV6-2 or TRBV6-3 with TRBJ2-5, with TRBD1 matching over 7 bases. Germline loops: CDR1 MNHEY, CDR2 SVGEGT. This CDR3 spans 13 amino acids. The CDR3 reads CDSRGHRGETQYF. CDR3 sequence (DNA): TGTGACAGCAGGGGACACAGGGGAGAGACCCAGTACTTC.

The V and J genes are TRBV14 and TRBJ2-5; D is perhaps TRBD1 (5 bases). Germline loops: CDR1 SGHDN, CDR2 FVKESK. This CDR3 is built from 16 residues. The V gene lost 1 base and the J gene lost 0 bases, with 12 bases spanning the gap. The CDR3 loop is CASSQVPRDYQETQYF. In DNA form, the CDR3 reads TGTGCCAGCAGCCAAGTCCCCAGGGATTACCAAGAGACCCAGTACTTC.

This clonotype was picked up a small number of times. The chain employs TRBV7-9 and TRBJ1-1; 7 positions match TRBD1. V lost 3 bases, J lost 6 bases, and 4 bases stayed unmatched. This CDR3 is 13 amino acids long. The germline gives CDR1 SEHNR, CDR2 FQNEAQ (reference sequence). DNA of the CDR3: TGTGCCAGCAGCTTGGGGGGACAGTCTGAAGCTTTCTTT. Translation gives CASSLGGQSEAFF. The full variable domain, in which reference TRBV7-9 and TRBJ1-1 provide the parts outside the CDR3, is DTGVSQNPRHKITKRGQNVTFRCDPISEHNRLYWYRQTLGQGPEFLTYFQNEAQLEKSRLLSDRFSAERPKGSFSTLEIQRTEQGDSAMYLCASSLGGQSEAFFGQGTRLTVV.

The V and J genes are TRBV11-3 and TRBJ2-1; D unresolved. The CDR3 contains 12 residues. Germline CDR1 SGHNT, CDR2 YENEEA. V was pared by 4 bases and J by 9 bases, with 10 bases between. The CDR3 DNA reads TGTGCCAGCAGCTCGCCGGTGGGTGAGCAGTTCTTC. Protein: CASSSPVGEQFF.

This clonotype was picked up a small number of times. J is TRBJ2-7 and V is TRBV4-3; TRBD1 is a possible D gene (6 bases). The CDR3 is made up of 15 amino acids. Trimming pared 3 bases from V and 5 bases from J, leaving 17 bases between. The germline gives CDR1 LGHNA, CDR2 YSLEER. Here the CDR3 reads CASSHLYREIDEQYF. The CDR3 DNA follows: TGCGCCAGCAGCCACCTCTACAGGGAGATCGACGAGCAGTACTTC.

This clonotype was seen more than once but under ten times. The chain uses TRBV7-3 and TRBJ2-6, with D unresolved. Trimming removed 6 bases from V and 2 bases from J, with 5 bases in between. Per the germline V gene, CDR1 is SGHTA and CDR2 is FQGTGA. CDR3 size: 13 residues. CDR3 in amino acids: CASRGTGANVLTF. In nucleotides, the CDR3 is TGTGCCAGCAGGGGGACTGGGGCCAACGTCCTGACTTTC.

V usage is TRBV19 and J usage is TRBJ1-1, with D maybe TRBD1 (5 bases). The CDR3 contains 13 residues. Per germline, CDR1 LNHDA and CDR2 SQIVND (reference sequence). V dropped 3 bases and J dropped 1 base, with 6 bases sitting between them. CDR3 coding DNA: TGTGCCAGTAGTATCGGGGGGAACACTGAAGCTTTCTTT. This codes for CASSIGGNTEAFF.

By share of the sample, this clonotype is medium-sized (0.01 to 0.1%). The rearrangement uses TRBV7-8 and TRBJ2-7; D ambiguous. The CDR3 extends over 15 amino acids. Per the germline V gene, CDR1 is SGHVS and CDR2 is FQNEAQ. Trimming cost V 1 base and J 0 bases, with 10 bases left between them. The CDR3 sequence is CASSLEGRSSYEQYF. The CDR3 DNA follows: TGTGCCAGCAGCTTAGAAGGCAGGAGCTCCTACGAGCAGTACTTC.

This clonotype occurred a few times. V and J are TRBV7-2 and TRBJ2-7; possible D gene TRBD2, 5 bases. With 5 bases removed from V and 0 bases from J, the gap between germline ends came to 14 bases. The length of the CDR3 is 15 residues. Looked up from germline, CDR1 is SGHTA and CDR2 is FQGNSA. CDR3 protein: CASSLGLFSSYEQYF. The CDR3 region has the DNA TGTGCCAGCAGCCTCGGACTTTTTAGCTCCTACGAGCAGTACTTC.

In its sample, this clonotype was seen many times. This sequence joins TRBV7-2 and TRBJ2-2, with D hard to call. CDR1 is SGHTA, CDR2 FQGNSA, per germline. The CDR3 length is 15 residues. Trimming took off 5 bases at V and 5 bases at J, with 15 bases between the two ends. The chain's CDR3 is CASSTRRMGTGELFF. DNA for the CDR3: TGTGCCAGCAGCACCCGACGGATGGGGACCGGGGAGCTGTTTTTT.

This clonotype was picked up many times. This chain connects TRBV10-3 to TRBJ1-1; D may be TRBD1 (5 bases). Per germline, CDR1 ENHRY and CDR2 SYGVKD. This CDR3 has 13 amino acids. Trimming shortened V by 7 bases and J by 4 bases, and 13 bases separated the two germline ends. The CDR3 DNA is TGTGCCATCACCCAGGGAGGGGCCACTGAAGCTTTCTTT. The encoded protein is CAITQGGATEAFF.

The chain recombines TRBV19 with TRBJ2-1; D uncertain. Per germline, CDR1 LNHDA and CDR2 SQIVND (reference sequence). The CDR3 is made up of 10 amino acids. V lost 7 bases to trimming and J lost 8 bases, with 6 bases between them. As DNA, the CDR3 is TGTGCCAGTAAGGACCATGAGCAGTTCTTC. Residues: CASKDHEQFF.

This CDR3 reads CASSLGPINTGELFF. In DNA form, the CDR3 reads TGTGCCAGCAGCTTAGGGCCGATTAACACCGGGGAGCTGTTTTTT. V and J are TRBV11-2 and TRBJ2-2; D is unresolved. V was cut by 1 base and J by 2 bases, with 8 bases left in between. The CDR3 is 15 amino acids. Germline V gene data show CDR1 as SGHAT and CDR2 as FQNNGV.

This rearrangement joins TRBV6-2 or TRBV6-3 to TRBJ2-1, with 8 bases matching TRBD2. Germline V gene sequence: CDR1 MNHEY, CDR2 SVGEGT. V was clipped by 7 bases and J by 8 bases; unmatched bases: 13. The CDR3 consists of 15 residues. CDR3 sequence: CASTPGTRSIHEQFF. In DNA form, the CDR3 reads TGTGCCAGCACCCCCGGGACTAGGTCTATCCATGAGCAGTTCTTC.

This clonotype was observed a handful of times. The chain joins TRBV12-3 or TRBV12-4 to TRBJ1-2; no reliable D call. Trimming removed 1 base from V and 6 bases from J, with 0 bases in between. CDR3 size: 10 residues. CDR3 in amino acids: CASSLDGYTF. DNA of the CDR3: TGTGCCAGCAGTTTAGATGGCTACACCTTC.

This clonotype turned up a few times. The rearrangement joins TRBV7-8 to TRBJ1-4; perhaps TRBD1 as D (5 bases). With 4 bases removed from V and 0 bases from J, the gap between germline ends came to 9 bases. The CDR3 is made up of 15 amino acids. Germline CDR1 and CDR2: SGHVS and FQNEAQ. The CDR3, as DNA: TGTGCCAGCAGCTCAGGACAAGCAACTAATGAAAAACTGTTTTTT. Protein sequence: CASSSGQATNEKLFF.

This clonotype was detected a few times. The DNA for the CDR3 is TGTGCCAGCAGCTTGGGGGTGCCAGTGAACACCGGGGAGCTGTTTTTT. The encoded protein is CASSLGVPVNTGELFF. The chain recombines TRBV5-5 with TRBJ2-2, with no clear D. The CDR3 length is 16 residues. The V gene's germline CDR1 is SGHKS and CDR2 YYEKEE (reference sequence). Trimming removed 0 bases at V and 1 base at J, with 10 bases between.

This clonotype was seen more than once but under ten times. The chain combines TRBV7-8 with TRBJ2-5; D unresolved. The germline gives CDR1 SGHVS, CDR2 FQNEAQ. The CDR3 runs to 13 residues. V gave up 7 bases and J gave up 5 bases, with 14 bases separating them. For the CDR3, the DNA is TGTGCCAGCAAGGCCCCCGGACGGGAGACCCAGTACTTC. Translation gives CASKAPGRETQYF.

V gene TRBV28 combines with J gene TRBJ1-2, with D possibly matching TRBD1 (5 bases). V was clipped by 5 bases and J by 7 bases, with 20 bases between them. In germline, CDR1 is MDHEN, CDR2 SYDVKM. The CDR3 covers 15 residues. The CDR3 protein is CASSPIQRARGGYTF. In nucleotides, the CDR3 is TGTGCCAGCAGTCCCATTCAGAGGGCTAGGGGTGGCTACACCTTC.

This clonotype was observed a handful of times. The V gene is TRBV7-9, the J gene TRBJ2-3, with D perhaps matching TRBD1 (5 bases). This CDR3 has 15 residues. Germline values: CDR1 SEHNR, CDR2 FQNEAQ (reference sequence). V was clipped by 4 bases and J by 0 bases, with 11 bases between them. The CDR3 reads CASSSRVASTDTQYF. Here the CDR3 DNA reads TGTGCCAGCAGCTCCAGGGTCGCTAGCACAGATACGCAGTATTTT.

This clonotype came up a few times. The chain uses TRBV7-2 and TRBJ2-1; D is possibly TRBD1 (6 bases). CDR3 length equals 15 residues. The germline V gene has CDR1 SGHTA and CDR2 FQGNSA. V gave up 7 bases and J gave up 0 bases, with 13 bases separating them. Here the CDR3 DNA reads TGTGCCAGCATCAACGAGGGGGTCTCCTACAATGAGCAGTTCTTC. Its protein product is CASINEGVSYNEQFF.